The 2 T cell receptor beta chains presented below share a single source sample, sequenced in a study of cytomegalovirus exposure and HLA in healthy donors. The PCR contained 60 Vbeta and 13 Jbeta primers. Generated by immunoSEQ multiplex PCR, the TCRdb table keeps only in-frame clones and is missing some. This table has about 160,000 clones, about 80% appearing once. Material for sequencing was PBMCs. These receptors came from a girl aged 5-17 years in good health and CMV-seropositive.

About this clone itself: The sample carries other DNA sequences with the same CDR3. In nucleotides, the CDR3 is TGTGCCAGTAGTACTAGCGGGAGCTCCTACGAGCAGTACTTC. This translates into CASSTSGSSYEQYF. J is TRBJ2-7 and V is TRBV19; 10 bases map to TRBD2. The V segment lost 4 bases and the J segment 0 bases; nucleotides outside the gene matches: 0. This CDR3 comprises 14 residues. Per germline, CDR1 LNHDA and CDR2 SQIVND (reference sequence). The whole variable domain, filled in from reference TRBV19 and TRBJ2-7, reads DGGITQSPKYLFRKEGQNVTLSCEQNLNHDAMYWYRQDPGQGLRLIYYSQIVNDFQKGDIAEGYSVSREKKESFPLTVTSAQKNPTAFYLCASSTSGSSYEQYFGPGTRLTVT.

DNA of the CDR3: TGTGCCAGCAGTTTCTTCGGGGTGGGTTATGGCTACACCTTC. It specifies CASSFFGVGYGYTF. This rearrangement joins TRBV28 to TRBJ1-2; D ambiguous. The CDR3 loop spans 14 amino acids. V lost 3 bases, J lost 5 bases, and 13 bases lay in between. Germline CDR1 is MDHEN and CDR2 is SYDVKM.